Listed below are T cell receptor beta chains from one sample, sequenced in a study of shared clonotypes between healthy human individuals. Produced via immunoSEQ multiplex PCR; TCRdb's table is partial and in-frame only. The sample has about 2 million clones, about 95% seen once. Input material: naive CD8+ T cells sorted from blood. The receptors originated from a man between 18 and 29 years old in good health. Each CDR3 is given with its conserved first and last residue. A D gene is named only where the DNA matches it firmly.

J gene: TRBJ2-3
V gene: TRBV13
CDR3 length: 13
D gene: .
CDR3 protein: CASSEGTTDTQYF
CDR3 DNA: TGTGCCAGCTCGGAGGGAACCACAGATACGCAGTATTTT

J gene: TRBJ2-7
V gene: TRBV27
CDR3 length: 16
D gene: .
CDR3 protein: CASSLSWADPGLEQYF
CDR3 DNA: TGTGCCAGCAGTTTATCATGGGCGGACCCCGGGCTCGAGCAGTACTTC

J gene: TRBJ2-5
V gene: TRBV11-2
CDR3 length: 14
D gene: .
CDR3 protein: CASSLVLHQETQYF
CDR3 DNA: TGTGCCAGCAGCTTAGTTCTACATCAAGAGACCCAGTACTTC

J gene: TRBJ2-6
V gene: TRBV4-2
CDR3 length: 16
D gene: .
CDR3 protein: CASSQENFSGANVLTF
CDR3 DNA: TGTGCCAGCAGCCAAGAAAACTTCTCTGGGGCCAACGTCCTGACTTTC

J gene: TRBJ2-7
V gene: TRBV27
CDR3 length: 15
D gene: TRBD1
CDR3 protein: CASWAPGQSDYEQYF
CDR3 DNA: TGTGCCAGCTGGGCACCGGGACAGAGCGACTACGAGCAGTACTTC

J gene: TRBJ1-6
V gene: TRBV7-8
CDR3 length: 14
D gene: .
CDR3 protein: CASSLDRDNPPLHF
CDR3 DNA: TGTGCCAGCAGCTTAGACAGGGACAATCCACCCCTCCACTTT

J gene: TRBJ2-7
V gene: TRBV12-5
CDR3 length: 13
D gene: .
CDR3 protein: CASGLPEGVEQYF
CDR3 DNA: TGTGCTAGTGGTTTGCCCGAGGGGGTCGAGCAGTACTTC

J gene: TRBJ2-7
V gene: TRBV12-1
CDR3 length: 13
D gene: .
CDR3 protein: CASSFCQSYEQYF
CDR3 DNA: TGTGCCAGCAGCTTCTGCCAATCCTACGAGCAGTACTTC

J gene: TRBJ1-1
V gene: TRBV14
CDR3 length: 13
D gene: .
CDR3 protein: CASRDSQNTEAFF
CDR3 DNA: TGTGCCAGCAGGGATTCCCAGAACACTGAAGCTTTCTTT

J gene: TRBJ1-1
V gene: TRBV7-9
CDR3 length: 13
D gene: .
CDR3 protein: CASSLVLNTEAFF
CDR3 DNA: TGTGCCAGCAGCTTAGTATTGAACACTGAAGCTTTCTTT

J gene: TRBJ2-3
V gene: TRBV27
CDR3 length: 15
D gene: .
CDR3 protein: CASGLTPGHTDTQYF
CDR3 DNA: TGTGCCAGCGGCCTTACCCCAGGTCACACAGATACGCAGTATTTT

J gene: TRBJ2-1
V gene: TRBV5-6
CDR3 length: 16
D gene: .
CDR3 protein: CASSLMIAANDNEQFF
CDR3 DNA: TGTGCCAGCAGCTTGATGATAGCGGCTAATGACAATGAGCAGTTCTTC